The 22 T cell receptor beta chains listed next were all sequenced from one sample in a study of T cell responses to AZD1222 COVID-19 vaccine. Sequencing used immunoSEQ multiplex PCR; TCRdb keeps in-frame clones, though not all of them. The sample lists 100,000 to 140,000 clones, more than 80% occurring once. The specimen comprised peripheral blood, sampled on day 0 of AZD1222 vaccination. These receptors were taken from an adult in good health.

This chain connects TRBV10-3 to TRBJ2-3; maybe TRBD1 (6 bases). The CDR3 is 14 residues long. CDR1 ENHRY and CDR2 SYGVKD come from the germline V gene. Deletions cut 0 bases from V and 4 bases from J, with 8 bases between. The CDR3 is CAISESRQADTQYF. Written as DNA, the CDR3 is TGTGCCATCAGTGAGTCGCGACAGGCAGATACGCAGTATTTT.

The rearrangement links TRBV2 to TRBJ2-1, with 9 bases matching TRBD2. The CDR3 extends over 15 amino acids. Unmatched junction bases numbered 6, after V lost 5 bases and J lost 4 bases. Germline V gene lookup returns CDR1 SNHLY and CDR2 FYNNEI. DNA of the CDR3: TGTGCCAGCAGTTTTAGCGGGAGTTTTTACAATGAGCAGTTCTTC. Protein product: CASSFSGSFYNEQFF.

This chain links TRBV19 with TRBJ1-4; TRBD1 agrees at 7 bases. Germline V gives CDR1 LNHDA, CDR2 SQIVND (reference sequence). Trimming at V came to 7 bases and at J to 1 base, leaving 9 bases not matched to a gene. This CDR3 comprises 16 residues. The CDR3 sequence is CASTDRASITNEKLFF. CDR3 in DNA: TGTGCCAGTACCGACAGGGCGAGCATAACTAATGAAAAACTGTTTTTT.

The V and J genes are TRBV28 and TRBJ1-6, with 11 bases lining up with TRBD1. The CDR3 has 15 residues. V shed 4 bases, J shed 8 bases, and the junction held 4 bases outside the gene matches. CDR1 and CDR2 (germline): MDHEN, SYDVKM. CDR3 residues: CASSWGQGVYSPLHF. CDR3 DNA sequence: TGTGCCAGCAGTTGGGGACAGGGGGTGTATTCACCCCTCCACTTT.

This clone appeared a few times. V usage is TRBV28 and J usage is TRBJ1-5; D call uncertain. V shed 8 bases and J shed 2 bases, with 10 bases lying between them. The CDR3 loop spans 13 amino acids. Germline-derived CDR1 and CDR2 are MDHEN and SYDVKM. The CDR3 reads CASAGFGNQPQHF. CDR3 nucleotide sequence: TGTGCCAGCGCGGGGTTTGGCAATCAGCCCCAGCATTTT. The whole variable domain, filled in from reference TRBV28 and TRBJ1-5, reads DVKVTQSSRYLVKRTGEKVFLECVQDMDHENMFWYRQDPGLGLRLIYFSYDVKMKEKGDIPEGYSVSREKKERFSLILESASTNQTSMYLCASAGFGNQPQHFGDGTRLSIL.

The rearrangement links TRBV27 to TRBJ2-5, with 14 bases aligning to TRBD2. The germline V gene has CDR1 MNHEY and CDR2 SMNVEV (reference sequence). V dropped 5 bases and J dropped 2; count of bases not matched to a gene: 4. The length of the CDR3 is 16 residues. CDR3 in DNA: TGTGCCAGCAGTCCACGACTAGCGGGAGGGCAAGAGACCCAGTACTTC. Residues: CASSPRLAGGQETQYF.

The V call is TRBV7-2, the J call TRBJ1-1; D gene uncertain. Trimming shortened V by 5 bases and J by 0 bases, and 13 bases separated the two germline ends. The CDR3 sequence is 15 residues long. Germline V gene sequence: CDR1 SGHTA, CDR2 FQGNSA. The CDR3 DNA reads TGTGCCAGCAGCCTAGTCGCGGTAATGAACACTGAAGCTTTCTTT. It is translated as CASSLVAVMNTEAFF. The full variable domain, in which reference TRBV7-2 and TRBJ1-1 provide the parts outside the CDR3, is GAGVSQSPSNKVTEKGKDVELRCDPISGHTALYWYRQSLGQGLEFLIYFQGNSAPDKSGLPSDRFSAERTGGSVSTLTIQRTQQEDSAVYLCASSLVAVMNTEAFFGQGTRLTVV.

In its sample, this clone was seen a few times. The chain has TRBV5-4 and TRBJ1-2; D remains ambiguous. Germline V gives CDR1 SGHNT, CDR2 YYREEE (reference sequence). CDR3 length equals 14 residues. V was trimmed by 1 base and J by 3 bases, leaving 10 bases between them. This CDR3 is CASSLRNGYYGYTF. CDR3 coding DNA: TGTGCCAGCAGCTTGCGTAACGGATACTATGGCTACACCTTC.

J is TRBJ1-6 and V is TRBV9; possible D gene TRBD1, 6 bases. Trimming took off 2 bases at V and 3 bases at J, with 12 bases between the two ends. Per the germline V gene, CDR1 is SGDLS and CDR2 is YYNGEE. This CDR3 has 16 residues. For the CDR3, the DNA is TGTGCCAGCAGCGTGGCCCCGGGACACTATAATTCACCCCTCCACTTT. Translation gives CASSVAPGHYNSPLHF.

This rearrangement joins TRBV6-2 or TRBV6-3 to TRBJ2-7; D is uncertain. The CDR3 runs 14 residues. The germline V gene has CDR1 MNHEY and CDR2 SVGEGT. Trimming took off 3 bases at V and 0 bases at J, with 9 bases between the two ends. CDR3 sequence reads: CASSYLGYSYEQYF. Here the CDR3 DNA reads TGTGCCAGCAGTTATCTCGGGTACTCCTACGAGCAGTACTTC.

The chain employs TRBV11-2 and TRBJ2-1; TRBD1 is a possible D gene (5 bases). The V gene's germline CDR1 is SGHAT and CDR2 FQNNGV. The CDR3 spans 14 residues. V lost 1 base to trimming and J lost 6 bases, with 10 bases between them. CDR3 DNA: TGTGCCAGCAGCTTAGGACAGTACTTCAATGAGCAGTTCTTC. It translates to CASSLGQYFNEQFF.

This sequence joins TRBV6-4 and TRBJ2-1, with D perhaps matching TRBD2 (6 bases). The CDR3 has 13 residues. CDR1 MRHNA and CDR2 SNTAGT come from the germline V gene. V lost 6 bases and J 10 bases, leaving 16 bases between the germline ends. CDR3 sequence (DNA): TGTGCCAGCAGCTCAACCGGGACTCCAGAGCAGTTCTTC. Amino acids: CASSSTGTPEQFF.

The chain combines TRBV20-1 with TRBJ1-5; unclear D gene. This CDR3 is built from 15 residues. Germline CDR1 DFQATT, CDR2 SNEGSKA (reference sequence). V lost 3 bases and J 6 bases, leaving 18 bases between the germline ends. The DNA for the CDR3 is TGCAGTGCTAGTGCCCCTCATGGGCTAGCTCAGCCCCAGCATTTT. It yields the protein CSASAPHGLAQPQHF.

The chain recombines TRBV30 with TRBJ1-5; possibly TRBD1 for D (6 bases). Germline V gene lookup returns CDR1 GTSNPN and CDR2 SVGIG (reference sequence). The CDR3 has 13 amino acids. V was trimmed by 1 base and J by 7 bases, leaving 11 bases between them. The CDR3 DNA follows: TGTGCCTGGAGTGAACAGGGTTGGCAGCCCCAGCATTTT. Translation: CAWSEQGWQPQHF.

This clone was seen only once. The chain has TRBV6-5 and TRBJ1-1; possible D gene TRBD1, 6 bases. The CDR3 loop spans 13 amino acids. V lost 2 bases and J lost 3, with 7 bases in between. Germline V gene sequence: CDR1 MNHEY, CDR2 SVGAGI. The CDR3 sequence: CASSYPGDTEAFF. CDR3 bases: TGTGCCAGCAGTTACCCAGGGGACACTGAAGCTTTCTTT.

The CDR3 DNA reads TGTGCCACCAGCGGGACCCGGAACACCGGGGAGCTGTTTTTT. It is translated as CATSGTRNTGELFF. V and J are TRBV15 and TRBJ2-2; D tentatively reads TRBD1 or TRBD2 (5 bases each). Germline CDR1 is LNHNV and CDR2 is YYDKDF (reference sequence). Trimming pared 5 bases from V and 1 base from J, leaving 8 bases between. CDR3 length: 14 amino acids.

The rearrangement joins TRBV7-3 to TRBJ2-1, with 8 bases fitting TRBD2. CDR1 SGHTA and CDR2 FQGTGA come from the germline V gene. The CDR3 has 17 amino acids. V shed 1 base and J 7 bases; nucleotides not matched to a gene: 12. The CDR3 region has the DNA TGTGCCAGCAGCTTAAGAGCGAGTCGGGAGGGCCGGAATGAGCAGTTCTTC. As protein: CASSLRASREGRNEQFF.

The chain links TRBV6-5 to TRBJ2-2, with 7 bases that match TRBD2. V lost 6 bases to trimming and J lost 6 bases; unmatched junction nucleotides: 7. The CDR3 has 14 residues. Germline values: CDR1 MNHEY, CDR2 SVGAGI. The CDR3 region is CASRRTRIAGELFF. CDR3 bases: TGTGCCAGCAGGCGGACTAGGATAGCCGGGGAGCTGTTTTTT.

V and J are TRBV29-1 and TRBJ2-5, with TRBD1 matching 9 bases. Losses at the gene ends were 5 bases for V and 4 bases for J; bases not matched to a gene: 8. CDR1 SQVTM and CDR2 ANQGSEA come from the germline V gene. The CDR3 sequence is 14 residues long. CDR3 DNA sequence: TGCAGCGTTACGGAGACAGGGGGGCGAGAGACCCAGTACTTC. This gives the protein CSVTETGGRETQYF.

The CDR3 DNA follows: TGCGCCAGCAGCTGGGGGACTAGCGGGAGCTACGAGCAGTACTTC. As protein: CASSWGTSGSYEQYF. V is TRBV5-1 and J is TRBJ2-7; 14 bases map to TRBD2. CDR1 SGHRS and CDR2 YFSETQ come from the germline V gene. Germline trimming cut 3 bases from V and 3 bases from J; bases unmatched to any gene: 2. The length of the CDR3 is 15 residues.

CDR3 bases: TGTGCCAGTAGTATTTCTAGTACCGGTCACACAGATACGCAGTATTTT. It is translated as CASSISSTGHTDTQYF. The V gene is TRBV19, the J gene TRBJ2-3; D is undetermined. The CDR3 is 16 residues long. V dropped 3 bases and J dropped 2 bases, with 15 bases sitting between them. Looked up from germline, CDR1 is LNHDA and CDR2 is SQIVND (reference sequence).

CDR3: CASSQDVGLATQYF. The CDR3 DNA reads as TGCGCCAGCAGCCAAGATGTGGGACTAGCGACGCAGTACTTC. The chain uses TRBV4-3 and TRBJ2-7, with 10 nucleotides matching TRBD2. Germline V gives CDR1 LGHNA, CDR2 YSLEER. The CDR3 runs to 14 residues. Trimming cost V 0 bases and J 9 bases; bases outside gene matches: 5.